These T cell receptor beta chains were read from a single sample in a study of shared T cell receptors in the human thymus. Repertoires were generated with immunoSEQ multiplex PCR, while TCRdb's copy carries only in-frame clones and drops some. The sample contains about 380,000 clones, 85% to 95% of which appear only once. Sequencing was performed on thymocytes. These TCRs come from a human donor. CDR3s include the opening cysteine and the closing phenylalanine or tryptophan. The order of the fields is V gene, clone size, D gene, J gene, CDR3 length, CDR3 protein, CDR3 DNA. A D gene is named only where the DNA matches it firmly. Clone size is shown for a subset of rows, as once, few, many or a class of expanded clone.

>TRBV15|few|TRBD2|TRBJ2-1|16
CATSRGREGPNNEQFF
TGTGCCACCAGCAGAGGGCGGGAGGGCCCTAACAATGAGCAGTTCTTC
>TRBV7-8|.|.|TRBJ2-7|14
CASTKGSGFYEQYF
TGTGCCAGCACCAAAGGAAGCGGATTCTACGAGCAGTACTTC
>TRBV9|.|.|TRBJ2-4|14
CASSVKTGKNIQYF
TGTGCCAGCAGCGTTAAAACTGGCAAAAACATTCAGTACTTC
>TRBV28|.|TRBD2|TRBJ2-7|18
CASSSTGTSGRGNGEQYF
TGTGCCAGCAGTTCCACCGGGACTAGCGGGAGGGGTAATGGCGAGCAGTACTTC
>TRBV30|.|.|TRBJ1-3|11
CAWGGYDTIYF
TGTGCCTGGGGAGGATACGACACCATATATTTT
>TRBV14|.|.|TRBJ2-7|15
CASSHGGRQAYEQYF
TGTGCCAGCAGCCACGGGGGGAGACAGGCCTACGAGCAGTACTTC
>TRBV7-2|.|TRBD2|TRBJ2-7|16
CASSPNTSGYRYEQYF
TGTGCCAGCAGCCCCAACACTAGCGGATACAGGTACGAGCAGTACTTC
>TRBV4-1|.|TRBD2|TRBJ2-2|18
CASSPRSGRVRKAGELFF
TGCGCCAGCAGCCCCCGTAGCGGGAGGGTGAGGAAGGCCGGGGAGCTGTTTTTT
>TRBV5-8|.|.|TRBJ2-2|11
CASSYPGELFF
TGTGCCAGCAGCTACCCCGGGGAGCTGTTTTTT
>TRBV19|.|.|TRBJ2-2|17
CASSILGCSLNTGELFF
TGTGCCAGTAGTATACTCGGGTGCTCCTTAAACACCGGGGAGCTGTTTTTT
>TRBV13|.|.|TRBJ2-7|16
CASSLGSTILSYEQYF
TGTGCCAGCAGCTTAGGCTCAACGATCCTCTCCTACGAGCAGTACTTC
>TRBV4-2|.|TRBD1|TRBJ2-5|17
CASSHVQGKGWWETQYF
TGTGCCAGCAGCCATGTACAGGGGAAAGGTTGGTGGGAGACCCAGTACTTC
>TRBV5-6|few|.|TRBJ2-5|15
CASRENWTEEETQYF
TGTGCCAGCAGGGAAAACTGGACAGAGGAAGAGACCCAGTACTTC
>TRBV2|.|.|TRBJ2-1|16
CASTETARATYNEQFF
TGTGCCAGCACCGAGACCGCCAGGGCAACTTACAATGAGCAGTTCTTC
>TRBV28|.|.|TRBJ1-5|18
CASSTSTGGAVKDQPQHF
.
>TRBV4-2|.|.|TRBJ2-7|15
CASSQGGRTNDEQYF
TGTGCCAGCAGCCAAGGGGGTCGAACAAATGACGAGCAGTACTTC
>TRBV6-1|.|.|TRBJ1-5|16
CASSEGPPGPNQPQHF
TGTGCCAGCAGTGAAGGACCCCCGGGCCCCAATCAGCCCCAGCATTTT
>TRBV15|.|TRBD1|TRBJ1-5|13
CATTGQEGQPQHF
TGTGCCACCACTGGACAGGAGGGGCAGCCCCAGCATTTT
>TRBV5-4|few|.|TRBJ1-2|13
CASSLDGFDGYTF
TGTGCCAGCAGCTTGGACGGGTTTGATGGCTACACCTTC
>TRBV5-1|.|.|TRBJ2-1|13
CASSPIRDNEQFF
TGCGCCAGCAGCCCGATACGAGACAATGAGCAGTTCTTC
>TRBV28|.|.|TRBJ2-2|16
CASSLGRLMNTGELFF
TGTGCCAGCAGTTTAGGTCGACTTATGAACACCGGGGAGCTGTTTTTT
>TRBV13|.|TRBD2|TRBJ2-2|17
CASSSPSGTSRTGELFF
TGTGCCAGCAGCTCCCCCTCCGGGACTAGCAGGACCGGGGAGCTGTTTTTT
>TRBV5-4|.|.|TRBJ2-5|15
CASSVPGPTSKTQYF
TGTGCCAGCAGCGTCCCGGGACCCACGTCAAAGACCCAGTACTTC
>TRBV5-1|.|TRBD1|TRBJ2-6|16
CASSLIGQAGANVLTF
TGCGCCAGCAGCTTAATCGGACAGGCGGGGGCCAACGTCCTGACTTTC
>TRBV28|.|TRBD1|TRBJ1-1|14
CASSRDRRIAEAFF
TGTGCCAGCAGTCGGGACAGGAGGATCGCTGAAGCTTTCTTT
>TRBV7-2|.|TRBD2|TRBJ2-4|17
CASSNPSGRVAKNIQYF
TGTGCCAGCAGCAATCCTAGCGGGAGAGTAGCCAAAAACATTCAGTACTTC
>TRBV10-1|.|.|TRBJ2-7|13
CASSEAHSYEQYF
TGCGCCAGCAGTGAGGCCCACTCCTACGAGCAGTACTTC
>TRBV28|.|TRBD1|TRBJ1-1|18
CASSFVTGAGPRDTEAFF
TGTGCCAGCAGTTTTGTTACAGGGGCGGGGCCCCGGGACACTGAAGCTTTCTTT
>TRBV28|.|.|TRBJ2-5|14
CASSTRTEQETQYF
TGTGCCAGCAGTACCCGGACTGAACAAGAGACCCAGTACTTC
>TRBV28|.|.|TRBJ1-2|18
CASSLCSTESPGSVLYTF
TGTGCCAGCAGTTTATGCTCGACAGAGTCTCCGGGTTCAGTTCTCTACACCTTC
>TRBV19|few|.|TRBJ1-1|12
CASSPRYTEAFF
TGTGCCAGTAGTCCGCGGTACACTGAAGCTTTCTTT
>TRBV19|.|.|TRBJ2-7|15
CASSHSYGFSYEQYF
TGTGCCAGTAGTCATTCATATGGGTTCTCCTACGAGCAGTACTTC
>TRBV11-2|.|.|TRBJ2-7|11
CASSLPYEQYF
TGTGCCAGCAGCCTCCCCTACGAGCAGTACTTC
>TRBV13|.|.|TRBJ2-3|13
CASSLDSTDTQYF
TGTGCCAGCAGCTTAGACAGCACAGATACGCAGTATTTT
>TRBV27|.|.|TRBJ2-6|14
CASSLYSGANVLTF
TGTGCCAGCAGTTTATACTCTGGGGCCAACGTCCTGACTTTC
>TRBV19|.|.|TRBJ1-5|18
CASSIASPQGNSNQPQHF
TGTGCCAGTAGTATAGCAAGCCCACAGGGTAATAGCAATCAGCCCCAGCATTTT
>TRBV5-1|.|.|TRBJ2-7|11
CASGVEREQYF
TGCGCCAGCGGGGTGGAGCGGGAGCAGTACTTC
>TRBV15|.|TRBD1|TRBJ1-4|16
CATSRSRQGANEKLFF
TGTGCCACCAGCAGATCCCGACAGGGGGCTAATGAAAAACTGTTTTTT
>TRBV29-1|.|TRBD2|TRBJ2-5|16
CSVAENSGRPPRTQYF
TGCAGCGTTGCGGAGAATAGCGGGAGGCCGCCCCGGACCCAGTACTTC
>TRBV6-1|once|.|TRBJ2-7|15
CASSVGQPRNYEQYF
TGTGCCAGCAGTGTCGGACAGCCGCGGAACTACGAGCAGTACTTC
>TRBV5-1|once|TRBD2|TRBJ2-7|17
CASSLGDLREVSYEQYF
TGCGCCAGCAGCTTGGGGGACTTGCGGGAGGTTTCCTACGAGCAGTACTTC
>TRBV30|.|.|TRBJ1-1|20
CAWIIGQVRPEIYLNTEAFF
TGTGCCTGGATTATTGGGCAGGTCCGGCCCGAGATTTATTTGAACACTGAAGCTTTCTTT
>TRBV28|.|.|TRBJ1-3|16
CASSLRDRFSGNTIYF
TGTGCCAGCAGTTTACGAGACAGGTTCTCTGGAAACACCATATATTTT
>TRBV28|.|TRBD2|TRBJ2-7|16
CASSFPGLADSYEQYF
TGTGCCAGCAGTTTTCCGGGACTAGCGGATTCCTACGAGCAGTACTTC
>TRBV11-3|.|.|TRBJ1-1|14
CAREKHRRNTEAFF
TGTGCCAGGGAAAAACATCGGAGGAACACTGAAGCTTTCTTT
>TRBV29-1|.|.|TRBJ2-3|12
CSVTRGRDTQYF
TGCAGCGTTACCCGGGGGAGGGATACGCAGTATTTT
>TRBV11-2|.|.|TRBJ2-1|12
CASSPARKEQFF
TGTGCCAGCAGCCCAGCCCGGAAGGAGCAGTTCTTC
>TRBV27|.|TRBD1|TRBJ1-6|21
CASSARGGDRGQPSYNSPLHF
TGTGCCAGCAGCGCCCGAGGAGGGGACAGGGGCCAACCTTCCTATAATTCACCCCTCCACTTT
>TRBV14|.|.|TRBJ2-1|14
CASSQGLLNNEQFF
TGTGCCAGCAGCCAAGGACTATTGAACAATGAGCAGTTCTTC
>TRBV14|.|TRBD1|TRBJ1-1|16
CASSRPRVGGKSEAFF
TGTGCCAGCAGCCGCCCGAGAGTAGGGGGCAAGAGTGAAGCTTTCTTT
>TRBV2|.|.|TRBJ2-7|16
CASSAIPSGPRYEQYF
TGTGCCAGCAGTGCGATCCCAAGCGGGCCCCGATACGAGCAGTACTTC
>TRBV27|once|TRBD2|TRBJ2-3|19
CASSTSLTGTSVLTDTQYF
TGTGCCAGCAGTACTAGCCTTACAGGGACTAGCGTTTTAACAGATACGCAGTATTTT
>TRBV4-1|.|.|TRBJ1-3|15
CASSPTHLSGNTIYF
TGCGCCAGCAGCCCCACACACCTCTCTGGAAACACCATATATTTT
>TRBV6-1|.|TRBD2|TRBJ2-1|18
CASSEGVAGGRLVNEQFF
TGTGCCAGCAGTGAAGGAGTAGCGGGAGGGCGGTTGGTGAATGAGCAGTTCTTC
>TRBV28|.|.|TRBJ2-7|15
CASTMRGHFSYEQYF
TGTGCCAGCACGATGAGGGGACACTTCTCCTACGAGCAGTACTTC
>TRBV7-2|.|.|TRBJ2-2|18
CASSLGKIQGTGTGELFF
TGTGCCAGCAGCTTAGGCAAGATTCAGGGGACTGGCACCGGGGAGCTGTTTTTT
>TRBV9|.|.|TRBJ1-2|18
CASSVDPGSGGNIYGYTF
TGTGCCAGCAGCGTAGATCCCGGATCGGGGGGAAATATCTATGGCTACACCTTC
>TRBV6-1|.|TRBD1|TRBJ1-1|18
CASSEAKLQGAQGTEAFF
TGTGCCAGCAGTGAAGCGAAGTTACAGGGGGCGCAAGGAACTGAAGCTTTCTTT
>TRBV25-1|.|.|TRBJ1-4|15
CASSERAGGTEKLFF
TGTGCCAGCAGTGAAAGAGCGGGAGGGACTGAAAAACTGTTTTTT
>TRBV19|once|TRBD1|TRBJ2-7|14
CASSLRQGWREQYF
TGTGCCAGTAGTCTTAGACAGGGGTGGAGGGAGCAGTACTTC